Sequencing of this T cell receptor beta chain was carried out in a study of blood T cell repertoires in COVID-19. Study in general: Samples came from the United States, Italy and Spain, spanning acute and convalescent COVID-19.

Germline lookup yields CDR1 LGHNA and CDR2 YSLEER. The CDR3 length is 13 residues. V shed 2 bases and J shed 3 bases, with 7 bases lying between them. Participants came from 20 to 25 US areas, aged roughly 18 to 95 years. Cohort placement rested on clinical history that participants reported themselves. Authors' processing steps: Reference gene primer amplification gave estimated nucleated cell counts. TCRdb's copy holds only in-frame clones and misses some; the assay was immunoSEQ multiplex PCR. V, J and clone size were drawn from that table, and D and trimming were deduced from the DNA. The data hold 300,000 to 400,000 clones, with roughly 90% observed a single time.

The specimen sequenced was PBMCs or T cells enriched from blood (not recorded which). The rearrangement joins TRBV4-3 to TRBJ1-2; D perhaps matches TRBD1 (6 bases). The sequence derives from a woman between 25 and 40 years old with acute COVID-19. The CDR3 DNA reads as TGCGCCAGCAGCCAAACAGGGCACTATGGCTACACCTTC. The encoded protein is CASSQTGHYGYTF.